What follows are 22 T cell receptor beta chains derived from one specimen sequenced in a study of blood T cell repertoires in COVID-19. TCRdb's table, derived via immunoSEQ multiplex PCR, lists solely in-frame clones and lacks some. The sample lists about 480,000 clones, 80% to 90% occurring once. Specimen: PBMCs or T cells enriched from blood (not recorded which). The receptors shown here come from a woman aged 60-70 years who had recovered from COVID-19.

The chain combines TRBV2 with TRBJ1-2, with a weak D call TRBD1 (6 bases). Between the trimmed V and J ends, which lost 6 bases and 0 bases, there was a span of 11 bases. The CDR3 has 14 residues. Germline values: CDR1 SNHLY, CDR2 FYNNEI. For the CDR3, the DNA is TGTGCCAGCAGGGCGGGGGCGGCTAACTATGGCTACACCTTC. This encodes CASRAGAANYGYTF.

This chain uses TRBV24-1 with TRBJ1-2, with D tentatively TRBD1 (6 bases). The CDR3 loop spans 12 amino acids. Per germline, CDR1 KGHDR and CDR2 SFDVKD. Trimming removed 4 bases from V and 4 bases from J, with 6 bases in between. For the CDR3, the DNA is TGTGCCACCAGTGAGGACAGCTATGGCTACACCTTC. This translates into CATSEDSYGYTF.

This clone was seen a few times. V and J are TRBV5-1 and TRBJ2-7; 7 nucleotides align to TRBD2. V trimming: 0 bases; J trimming: 0 bases; junction bases outside the gene matches: 9. This CDR3 has 17 residues. The germline gives CDR1 SGHRS, CDR2 YFSETQ. The CDR3 nucleotides are TGCGCCAGCAGCTTGGGTGGCCGGGACTACAGCTCCTACGAGCAGTACTTC. It translates to CASSLGGRDYSSYEQYF.

V and J are TRBV2 and TRBJ1-2, with 9 bases identical to TRBD1. The CDR3 sequence is 13 residues long. Germline V CDR1 and CDR2: SNHLY, FYNNEI. With V trimmed by 8 bases and J by 2 bases, 3 bases remained unmatched. The CDR3 spells CASGDRANYGYTF. CDR3 bases: TGTGCCAGCGGGGACAGGGCCAACTATGGCTACACCTTC. The whole variable domain, filled in from reference TRBV2 and TRBJ1-2, reads EPEVTQTPSHQVTQMGQEVILRCVPISNHLYFYWYRQILGQKVEFLVSFYNNEISEKSEIFDDQFSVERPDGSNFTLKIRSTKLEDSAMYFCASGDRANYGYTFGSGTRLTVV.

The chain joins TRBV30 to TRBJ1-1; TRBD1 agrees at 11 bases. CDR1 is GTSNPN, CDR2 SVGIG, per germline (reference sequence). This CDR3 contains 14 residues. The trim removed 0 bases at V and 4 bases at J, leaving 1 base unmatched. CDR3 residues: CAWSVGTGGTEAFF. The DNA of the CDR3 is TGTGCCTGGAGTGTAGGGACAGGGGGCACTGAAGCTTTCTTT.

J is TRBJ1-1 and V is TRBV30; no reliable D call. CDR1 and CDR2 (germline): GTSNPN, SVGIG (reference sequence). V was cut by 1 base and J by 11 bases, with 14 bases left in between. The CDR3 length is 12 residues. CDR3 DNA: TGTGCCTGGAGTGGAATGCGAACCGCGGCTTTCTTT. It encodes CAWSGMRTAAFF.

This clone occurred once. The rearrangement links TRBV19 to TRBJ2-6, with D possibly being TRBD1 (6 bases). CDR1 LNHDA and CDR2 SQIVND come from the germline V gene (reference sequence). Deletions cut 6 bases from V and 0 bases from J, with 15 bases between. The CDR3 has 17 residues. The CDR3 DNA reads as TGTGCCAGTAGAGTCAGGGGACCTTCCTCTGGGGCCAACGTCCTGACTTTC. Encoded protein: CASRVRGPSSGANVLTF.

The V call is TRBV25-1, the J call TRBJ2-5; D might be TRBD2 (6 bases). Germline values: CDR1 MGHDK, CDR2 SYGVNS. With 4 bases removed from V and 5 bases from J, the gap between germline ends came to 20 bases. The CDR3 is 16 residues long. The chain's CDR3 is CASSVGGAIGMETQYF. CDR3 coding DNA: TGTGCCAGCAGTGTAGGAGGGGCGATTGGTATGGAGACCCAGTACTTC.

CDR3 nucleotide sequence: TGCGCCAGCAGCCGTCTGGGGGGGCTGGACCAGCCCCAGCATTTT. This encodes CASSRLGGLDQPQHF. The chain recombines TRBV4-1 with TRBJ1-5, with D perhaps matching TRBD1 (6 bases). The CDR3 loop spans 15 amino acids. In germline, CDR1 is MGHRA, CDR2 YSYEKL. V shed 4 bases and J shed 7 bases, with 17 bases lying between them.

This clone was observed a single time. The CDR3 sequence: CASSPYLGQVISGNTIYF. DNA of the CDR3: TGTGCCAGCTCCCCATATCTGGGACAGGTTATCTCTGGAAACACCATATATTTT. V is TRBV18 and J is TRBJ1-3; 8 positions agree with TRBD1. The CDR3 has 18 amino acids. Germline CDR1 and CDR2: KGHSH and LQKENI. V trimming: 6 bases; J trimming: 0 bases; junction bases outside the gene matches: 13.

The CDR3 bases are TGTGCCAGCAGTTCTCATGGACAGTGGGATGAAAAACTGTTTTTT. Translation gives CASSSHGQWDEKLFF. The chain employs TRBV6-5 and TRBJ1-4; possible D gene TRBD1, 6 bases. The length of the CDR3 is 15 residues. V was trimmed by 4 bases and J by 6 bases, leaving 15 bases between them. Per the germline V gene, CDR1 is MNHEY and CDR2 is SVGAGI.

V gene TRBV18 combines with J gene TRBJ1-1; TRBD1 aligns across 10 bases. Germline trimming cut 4 bases from V and 11 bases from J; bases unmatched to any gene: 10. The CDR3 is made up of 14 amino acids. From germline, CDR1 is KGHSH and CDR2 LQKENI. CDR3 sequence: CASSQPGTGDRAFF. The CDR3, as DNA: TGTGCCAGCTCACAACCCGGGACAGGGGACCGTGCTTTCTTT.

This clone was detected a few times. The V and J genes are TRBV9 and TRBJ1-6, with TRBD1 as a possible D gene (6 bases). The CDR3 has 15 amino acids. Looked up from germline, CDR1 is SGDLS and CDR2 is YYNGEE. The V end was cut by 0 bases, the J end by 8 bases, with 12 bases between. The CDR3 spells CASSVDQGRDSPLHF. CDR3 bases: TGTGCCAGCAGCGTAGATCAGGGGAGGGATTCACCCCTCCACTTT.

The chain recombines TRBV9 with TRBJ2-3, with 10 positions matching TRBD2. The junction had 6 bases not matched to a gene; V was cut back by 4 bases and J by 4 bases. Germline V gene data show CDR1 as SGDLS and CDR2 as YYNGEE. CDR3 length equals 15 residues. DNA for the CDR3: TGTGCCAGCAGCCACGGGACTAGCGCTGCAGATACGCAGTATTTT. Translating it yields CASSHGTSAADTQYF.

Concerning this clone: An end of the junction differs from the germline gene, which may be a read error. This chain connects TRBV6-2 or TRBV6-3 to TRBJ2-1, with 10 bases aligning to TRBD2. This CDR3 has 15 amino acids. Germline values: CDR1 MNHEY, CDR2 SVGEGT. CDR3 in amino acids: CASSYSSGRYNEQFF. CDR3 nucleotide sequence: TGTGCCAGCAGCTACTCTAGCGGGAGATACAATGAGCAGTTCTTC.

The gene calls are TRBV6-6 and TRBJ2-2; a weak D match, TRBD1 (6 bases). Between the trimmed V and J ends, which lost 2 bases and 5 bases, there was a span of 9 bases. Germline assignment: CDR1 MNHNY and CDR2 SVGAGI (reference sequence). The CDR3 covers 14 residues. The CDR3 DNA reads TGTGCCAGCAGTTACACAGACAGGACCGGGGAGCTGTTTTTT. As protein: CASSYTDRTGELFF.

The chain links TRBV13 to TRBJ2-7; 15 nucleotides align to TRBD2. In germline, CDR1 is PRHDT, CDR2 FYEKMQ (reference sequence). CDR3 length equals 17 residues. The J segment lost 2 bases and the V segment lost 3 bases, leaving 5 bases of the junction unmatched. CDR3 nucleotide sequence: TGTGCCAGCAGCTTGGGACTAGCGGGGGGCCGCCCCTACGAGCAGTACGTC. Protein: CASSLGLAGGRPYEQYV.

The J gene is TRBJ1-2, the V gene TRBV6-5, with 7 positions matching TRBD1. V gave up 6 bases and J gave up 6 bases; unmatched junction bases: 10. CDR3 length: 14 residues. The germline CDR1 and CDR2 sequences are MNHEY and SVGAGI. The CDR3: CASRDRWRQNGYTF. The CDR3, as DNA: TGTGCCAGCAGGGACAGGTGGCGGCAGAATGGCTACACCTTC.

CDR3 sequence: CASSSTSGDNSYNEQFF. CDR3 sequence (DNA): TGTGCCAGTAGTTCCACTAGCGGGGACAACTCCTACAATGAGCAGTTCTTC. The chain is built from TRBV19 and TRBJ2-1, with TRBD2 identical over 10 bases. This CDR3 has 17 residues. The germline CDR1 and CDR2 sequences are LNHDA and SQIVND (reference sequence). Unmatched junction bases numbered 7, after V lost 5 bases and J lost 0 bases. The full variable domain, completed using reference TRBV19 and TRBJ2-1, is DGGITQSPKYLFRKEGQNVTLSCEQNLNHDAMYWYRQDPGQGLRLIYYSQIVNDFQKGDIAEGYSVSREKKESFPLTVTSAQKNPTAFYLCASSSTSGDNSYNEQFFGPGTRLTVL.

V and J are TRBV9 and TRBJ2-5, with 7 positions matching TRBD1. Losses at the gene ends were 0 bases for V and 4 bases for J; bases not matched to a gene: 12. The germline CDR1 and CDR2 sequences are SGDLS and YYNGEE. This CDR3 region has 17 residues. The CDR3: CASSVGVRGQYVETQYF. The CDR3 DNA is TGTGCCAGCAGCGTAGGGGTTCGGGGACAGTACGTAGAGACCCAGTACTTC.

This clone has just one count. This chain connects TRBV1 to TRBJ2-7; the D segment call TRBD2 is taken from the table without a DNA check. TRBV1 has pseudogene status. The CDR3 loop spans 15 amino acids. The chain's CDR3 is CTSSRVHRGSYEQYV. The CDR3 bases are TGCACCAGCAGCCGGGTCCACCGGGGCTCCTACGAGCAGTACGTC.

The rearrangement links TRBV5-6 to TRBJ2-2; possible D gene TRBD2, 5 bases. Germline CDR1 is SGHDT and CDR2 is YYEEEE. The V gene lost 4 bases and the J gene lost 1 base, with 17 bases spanning the gap. This CDR3 contains 17 residues. CDR3 nucleotides: TGTGCCAGCAGCCTCCTAGGGAGTAGCGAGAACACCGGGGAGCTGTTTTTT. This encodes CASSLLGSSENTGELFF.